This TCR beta chain derives from a study of cytomegalovirus exposure and HLA in healthy donors. General study results and limits: That first-cohort TCR clusters tended to co-occur in the 95 to 150 validation repertoires was found in a later analysis. In vitro, a few CMV-associated chains proved specific for CMV antigens. The study labeled 164 TCR beta chains cytomegalovirus-associated. Reports described diagnosis of cytomegalovirus status by the classifier as highly specific and sensitive.

A remark on this clone: Its antigen is still unknown.

Method: immunoSEQ multiplex PCR; TCRdb's copy keeps in-frame clones and lacks some. The repertoire includes more than 110,000 clones, approximately 94% of them detected once, and 1.8% sits in the top ten. There are 13 residues in the CDR3. Germline V gene sequence: CDR1 SGHVS, CDR2 FQNEAQ. V dropped 2 bases and J dropped 6 bases, with 11 bases sitting between them. This sequence was found in a man aged 18 to 29 in good health and CMV-seropositive. Sequencing was carried out using PBMCs. The V and J genes are TRBV7-8 and TRBJ2-7; D is possibly TRBD1 (6 bases). CDR3 amino acids: CASSLQGSGEQYF. The DNA for the CDR3 is TGTGCCAGCAGCTTACAGGGGTCGGGCGAGCAGTACTTC.